This T cell receptor beta chain was profiled in a study of OX40 agonist ivuxolimab in advanced cancers. Turning to the study itself: Cancers in dose escalation were hepatocellular, melanoma, renal cell and head and neck.

As for this clone: Its antigen is unknown.

TCRdb's table, derived via immunoSEQ multiplex PCR, lists solely in-frame clones and lacks some. The sample contains 44,000 or so clones, 79% of which appear only once. Study outcomes and limitations: In the 0.1-3.0 mg/kg groups, partial responders showed among the lowest expansion.

Systemic immunosuppression or autoimmune disease history was grounds to exclude patients. The CDR3 has 15 residues. V was shortened by 3 bases and J by 3 bases, with 13 bases between the two germline ends. The clonotype originates from an adult with an advanced solid tumor such as melanoma, head and neck, liver or kidney cancer. This specimen consisted of CD4+ or CD8+ T cells sorted from blood, obtained in a trial of the OX40 agonist ivuxolimab. This sequence joins TRBV5-3 and TRBJ1-5; D gene uncertain. TRBV5-3 is marked as an open reading frame, function uncertain. CDR3 residues: CARSCTGVNNQPQHF. The DNA for the CDR3 is TGTGCCAGAAGCTGCACCGGGGTCAACAATCAGCCCCAGCATTTT.